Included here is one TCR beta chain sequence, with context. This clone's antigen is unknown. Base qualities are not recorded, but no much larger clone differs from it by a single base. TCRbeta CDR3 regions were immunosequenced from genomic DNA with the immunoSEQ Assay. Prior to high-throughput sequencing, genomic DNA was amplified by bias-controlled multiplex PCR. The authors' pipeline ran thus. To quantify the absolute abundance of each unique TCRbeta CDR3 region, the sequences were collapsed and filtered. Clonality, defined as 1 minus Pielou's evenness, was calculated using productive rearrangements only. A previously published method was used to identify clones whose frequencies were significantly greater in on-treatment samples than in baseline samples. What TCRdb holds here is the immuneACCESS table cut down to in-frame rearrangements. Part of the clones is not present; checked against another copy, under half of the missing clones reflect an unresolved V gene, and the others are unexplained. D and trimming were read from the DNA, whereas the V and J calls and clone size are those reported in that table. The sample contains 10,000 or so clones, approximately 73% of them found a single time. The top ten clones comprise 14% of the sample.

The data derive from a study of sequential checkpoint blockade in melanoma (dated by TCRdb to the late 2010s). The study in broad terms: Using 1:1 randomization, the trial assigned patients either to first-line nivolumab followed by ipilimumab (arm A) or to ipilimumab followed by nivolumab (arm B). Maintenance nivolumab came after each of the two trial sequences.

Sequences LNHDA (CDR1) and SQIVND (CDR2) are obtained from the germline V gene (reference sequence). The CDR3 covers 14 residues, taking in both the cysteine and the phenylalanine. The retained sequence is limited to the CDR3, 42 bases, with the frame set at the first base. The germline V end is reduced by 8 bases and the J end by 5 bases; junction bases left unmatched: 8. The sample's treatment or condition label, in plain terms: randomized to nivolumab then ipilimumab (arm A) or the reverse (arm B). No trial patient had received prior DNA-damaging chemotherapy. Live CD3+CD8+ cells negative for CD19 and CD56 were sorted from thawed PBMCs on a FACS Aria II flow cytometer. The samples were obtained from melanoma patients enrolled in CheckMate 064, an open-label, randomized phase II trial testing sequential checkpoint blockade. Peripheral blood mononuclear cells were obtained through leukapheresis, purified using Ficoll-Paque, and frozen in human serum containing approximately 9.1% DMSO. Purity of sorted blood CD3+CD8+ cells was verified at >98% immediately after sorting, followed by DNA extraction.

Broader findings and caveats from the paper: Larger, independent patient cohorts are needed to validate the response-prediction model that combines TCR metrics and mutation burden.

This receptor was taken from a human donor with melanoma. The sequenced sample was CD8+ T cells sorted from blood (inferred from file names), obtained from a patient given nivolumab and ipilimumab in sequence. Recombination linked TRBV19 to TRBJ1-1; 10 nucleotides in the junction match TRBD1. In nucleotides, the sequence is TGTGCCAGTTCCCCGGACAGGGGGGGTACTGAAGCTTTCTTT. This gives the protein CASSPDRGGTEAFF.